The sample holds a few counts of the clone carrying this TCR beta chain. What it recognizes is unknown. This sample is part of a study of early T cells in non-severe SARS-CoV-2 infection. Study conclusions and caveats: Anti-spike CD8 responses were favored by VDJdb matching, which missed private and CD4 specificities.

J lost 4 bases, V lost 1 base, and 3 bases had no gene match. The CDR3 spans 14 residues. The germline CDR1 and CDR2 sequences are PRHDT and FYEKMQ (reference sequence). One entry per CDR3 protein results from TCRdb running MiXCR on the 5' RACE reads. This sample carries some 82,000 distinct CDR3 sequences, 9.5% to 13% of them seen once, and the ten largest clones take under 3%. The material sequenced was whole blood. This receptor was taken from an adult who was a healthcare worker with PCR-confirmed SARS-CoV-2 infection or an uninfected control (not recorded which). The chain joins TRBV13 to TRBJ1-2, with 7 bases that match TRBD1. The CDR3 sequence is CASSLADRAYGYTF. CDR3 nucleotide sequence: TGTGCCAGCAGCTTAGCCGACAGGGCCTATGGCTACACCTTC.